A selection of T cell receptor beta chains follows, all from one sample in a study of blood T cell repertoires in COVID-19. TCRdb keeps only in-frame clones here, not all; method: immunoSEQ multiplex PCR. The data show just under 150,000 clones, about 85% seen once. The sample was peripheral blood. Receptors were obtained from a human donor with acute or convalescent COVID-19. The donor label of this sample is uncertain. Both conserved end residues are part of each CDR3.

J gene | V gene | CDR3 protein
TRBJ1-1 | TRBV19 | CASSGWRTGGLNTEAFF
TRBJ2-3 | TRBV6-5 | CASAASTDTQYF
TRBJ2-3 | TRBV3-1/TRBV3-2 | CASAPGQTSGGEHTQYF
TRBJ2-5 | TRBV7-9 | CASSLIRETQYF
TRBJ1-1 | TRBV7-6 | CASSLMTGGPSSTEAFF
TRBJ1-3 | TRBV7-2 | CASSLAISSGLEGNTIYF
TRBJ2-2 | TRBV6-2/TRBV6-3 | CASSRGGANTGELFF
TRBJ2-3 | TRBV3-1/TRBV3-2 | CASSRPTGAPLTADTQYF
TRBJ1-3 | TRBV19 | CASIPLGGSGNTIYF
TRBJ2-5 | TRBV6-2/TRBV6-3 | CASSFSGGDQETQYF
TRBJ2-4 | TRBV5-4 | CASSLDPGGANIQYF
TRBJ1-3 | TRBV5-1 | CASSPQGLAGNTIYF
TRBJ1-5 | TRBV19 | CASRGTGGFHSNQPQHF
TRBJ1-4 | TRBV19 | CASSLTGRSEKLFF
TRBJ2-3 | TRBV4-2 | CASSQAREGADTQYF
TRBJ1-1 | TRBV7-6 | CASSLQRDLLQPPGEENTEAFF
TRBJ1-3 | TRBV18 | CASSPQGGNTIYF
TRBJ1-4 | TRBV24-1 | CATSERQGVEVNNEKLFF
TRBJ1-1 | TRBV18 | CASSRTPQGLNTEAFF
TRBJ2-7 | TRBV5-1 | CASSSGQGARSYEQYF
TRBJ1-2 | TRBV10-3 | CAISESDGYGYTF
TRBJ2-1 | TRBV27 | CASSHWTSGGPNEQFF
TRBJ1-2 | TRBV27 | CASSMAGTGGYGYTF